Shown below are 9 T cell receptor beta chains from a single sample sequenced in a study of CD8+ T cells in alopecia areata. As the sequencing template, cDNA was produced by extracting RNA and reverse transcribing it. Profiled with immunoSEQ multiplex PCR; TCRdb holds only in-frame clones, not every one. This sample has about 260,000 clones, with around three fifths found just once. Sample treatment: oral pan-JAK inhibitor, 5-10 mg twice daily. The source material was CD4+ T cells sorted from blood, sampled at week 52, from a patient treated with tofacitinib. The receptor set was obtained from a human donor with alopecia areata.

The genes are TRBV30 and TRBJ1-1, with D tentatively TRBD1 (5 bases). The CDR3 extends over 13 amino acids. Germline V gene data show CDR1 as GTSNPN and CDR2 as SVGIG (reference sequence). Trimming shortened V by 7 bases and J by 4 bases, and 16 bases separated the two germline ends. The DNA for the CDR3 is TGTGCCTCTAACCCGGGGGAGATCACTGAAGCTTTCTTT. Translation: CASNPGEITEAFF.

The sample holds a few counts of this clone. The chain links TRBV25-1 to TRBJ1-2; D uncertain. Deletions cut 4 bases from V and 7 bases from J, with 13 bases between. Looked up from germline, CDR1 is MGHDK and CDR2 is SYGVNS. This CDR3 spans 13 amino acids. CDR3: CASSVSTARGYTF. CDR3 nucleotides: TGTGCCAGCAGTGTTTCTACGGCTCGTGGCTACACCTTC.

The rearrangement links TRBV6-6 to TRBJ2-5, with 9 bases lining up with TRBD2. V was clipped by 6 bases and J by 5 bases; unmatched bases: 10. CDR1 is MNHNY and CDR2 is SVGAGI in the germline V gene (reference sequence). The CDR3 covers 15 residues. This CDR3 reads CASSLTSGGGETQYF. CDR3 nucleotide sequence: TGTGCCAGCAGCTTGACTAGCGGCGGTGGGGAGACCCAGTACTTC.

The chain recombines TRBV5-4 with TRBJ2-1, with TRBD2 identical over 10 bases. J gave up 7 bases and V 4 bases, and 14 bases lay outside the gene matches. CDR3 size: 17 residues. CDR1 and CDR2 (germline): SGHNT, YYREEE (reference sequence). CDR3 residues: CASSQAYSGGKVNEQFF. CDR3 in DNA: TGTGCCAGCAGCCAGGCGTATAGCGGGGGGAAGGTAAATGAGCAGTTCTTC.

The gene calls are TRBV4-3 and TRBJ2-5; D gene ambiguous. Germline lookup yields CDR1 LGHNA and CDR2 YSLEER. Trimming shortened V by 0 bases and J by 3 bases, and 11 bases separated the two germline ends. The CDR3 has 15 amino acids. CDR3 sequence (DNA): TGCGCCAGCAGCCAAGATCCTCGGGCTGAAGAGACCCAGTACTTC. Its translation: CASSQDPRAEETQYF.

This chain links TRBV6-6 with TRBJ2-3, with 11 positions matching TRBD2. Germline loops: CDR1 MNHNY, CDR2 SVGAGI (reference sequence). J was trimmed by 6 bases and V by 7 bases; bases with no gene match: 12. CDR3 length equals 16 residues. DNA of the CDR3: TGTGCCAGCATTCTAGTTAGCGGGGGGGCCCTGGATACGCAGTATTTT. This sequence encodes CASILVSGGALDTQYF.

CDR3 coding DNA: TGTGCCAGCAGTCCCGAATACGCAGATACGCAGTATTTT. The encoded protein is CASSPEYADTQYF. V gene TRBV25-1 combines with J gene TRBJ2-3; D remains ambiguous. Trimming cost V 5 bases and J 4 bases, with 10 bases left between them. The CDR3 extends over 13 amino acids. Per germline, CDR1 MGHDK and CDR2 SYGVNS.

The chain has TRBV30 and TRBJ2-5; possible D gene TRBD1, 5 bases. The CDR3 spans 15 residues. Trimming took off 0 bases at V and 0 bases at J, with 11 bases between the two ends. CDR1 GTSNPN and CDR2 SVGIG come from the germline V gene (reference sequence). Written as DNA, the CDR3 is TGTGCCTGGAGTGTACTAAGGGGTAACCAAGAGACCCAGTACTTC. Amino acids: CAWSVLRGNQETQYF. Complete variable domain (other parts from reference TRBV30 and TRBJ2-5): SQTIHQWPATLVQPVGSPLSLECTVEGTSNPNLYWYRQAAGRGLQLLFYSVGIGQISSEVPQNLSASRPQDRQFILSSKKLLLSDSGFYLCAWSVLRGNQETQYFGPGTRLLVL.

The rearrangement joins TRBV6-6 to TRBJ2-3; 8 nucleotides agree with TRBD2. CDR1 and CDR2 (germline): MNHNY, SVGAGI (reference sequence). The trim removed 6 bases at V and 1 base at J, leaving 9 bases unmatched. The CDR3 spans 16 residues. CDR3 region: CASSSGAGGRTDTQYF. The DNA for the CDR3 is TGTGCCAGCAGCTCTGGGGCGGGAGGTCGCACAGATACGCAGTATTTT.